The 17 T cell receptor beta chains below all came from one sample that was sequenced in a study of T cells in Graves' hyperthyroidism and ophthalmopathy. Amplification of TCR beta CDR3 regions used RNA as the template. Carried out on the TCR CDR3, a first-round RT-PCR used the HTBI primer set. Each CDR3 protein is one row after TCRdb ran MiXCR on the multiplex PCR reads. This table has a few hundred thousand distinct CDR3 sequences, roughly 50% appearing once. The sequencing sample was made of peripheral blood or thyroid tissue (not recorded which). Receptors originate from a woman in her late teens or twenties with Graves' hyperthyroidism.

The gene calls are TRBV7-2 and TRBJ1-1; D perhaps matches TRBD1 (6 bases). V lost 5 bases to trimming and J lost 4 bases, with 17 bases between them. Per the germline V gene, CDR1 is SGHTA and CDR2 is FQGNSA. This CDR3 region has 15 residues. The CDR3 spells CASSPMPRGFTEAFF. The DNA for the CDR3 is TGTGCCAGCAGCCCAATGCCAAGGGGGTTCACTGAAGCTTTCTTT.

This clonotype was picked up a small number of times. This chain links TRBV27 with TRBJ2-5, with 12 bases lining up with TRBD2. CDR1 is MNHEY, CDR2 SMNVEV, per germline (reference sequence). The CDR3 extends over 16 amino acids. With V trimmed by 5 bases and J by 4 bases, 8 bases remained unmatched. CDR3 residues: CASSPPGLAGRETQYF. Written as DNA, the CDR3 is TGTGCCAGCAGTCCCCCGGGACTAGCGGGTCGAGAGACCCAGTACTTC.

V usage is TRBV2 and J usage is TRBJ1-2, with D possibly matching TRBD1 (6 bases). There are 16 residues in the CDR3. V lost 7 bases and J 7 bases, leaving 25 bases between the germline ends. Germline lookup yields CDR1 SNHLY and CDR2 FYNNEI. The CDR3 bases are TGTGCCAGCATCAGACTCAGGGGCGCGAATGGTGGTGGCTACACCTTC. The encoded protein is CASIRLRGANGGGYTF.

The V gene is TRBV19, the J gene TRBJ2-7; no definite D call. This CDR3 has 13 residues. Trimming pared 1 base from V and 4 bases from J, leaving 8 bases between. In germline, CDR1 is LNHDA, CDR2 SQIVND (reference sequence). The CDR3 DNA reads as TGTGCCAGTAGTATAGGACCATATTACGAGCAGTACTTC. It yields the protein CASSIGPYYEQYF. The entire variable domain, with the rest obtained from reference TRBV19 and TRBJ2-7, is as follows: DGGITQSPKYLFRKEGQNVTLSCEQNLNHDAMYWYRQDPGQGLRLIYYSQIVNDFQKGDIAEGYSVSREKKESFPLTVTSAQKNPTAFYLCASSIGPYYEQYFGPGTRLTVT.

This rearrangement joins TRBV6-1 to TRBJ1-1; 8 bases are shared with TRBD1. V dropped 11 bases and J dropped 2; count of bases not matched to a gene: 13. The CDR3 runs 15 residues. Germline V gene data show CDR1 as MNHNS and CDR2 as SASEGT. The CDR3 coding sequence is TGTGCCCCAGGGAAGGGACAGGCCGTCAACACTGAAGCTTTCTTT. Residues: CAPGKGQAVNTEAFF.

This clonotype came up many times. The DNA for the CDR3 is TGTGCCAGCAGTTTTACAGGGATTCTCGACGAGCAGTACTTC. Encoded protein: CASSFTGILDEQYF. The rearrangement links TRBV12-3 or TRBV12-4 to TRBJ2-7; D possibly corresponds to TRBD1 (6 bases). The CDR3 has 14 amino acids. The V end lost 3 bases, the J end lost 5 bases, and 14 bases lay between the germline ends.

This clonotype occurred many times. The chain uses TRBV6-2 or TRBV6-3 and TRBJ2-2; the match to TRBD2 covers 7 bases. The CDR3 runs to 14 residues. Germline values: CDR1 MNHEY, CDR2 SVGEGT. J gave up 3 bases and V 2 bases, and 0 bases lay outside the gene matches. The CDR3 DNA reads TGTGCCAGCAGTTACGCGGGAGACACCGGGGAGCTGTTTTTT. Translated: CASSYAGDTGELFF.

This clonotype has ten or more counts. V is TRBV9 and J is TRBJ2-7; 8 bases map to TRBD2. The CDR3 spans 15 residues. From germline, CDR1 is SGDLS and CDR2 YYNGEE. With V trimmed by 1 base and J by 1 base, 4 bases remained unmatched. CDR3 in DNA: TGTGCCAGCAGCGTATCGACGGGAGGGTCCTACGAGCAGTACTTC. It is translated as CASSVSTGGSYEQYF.

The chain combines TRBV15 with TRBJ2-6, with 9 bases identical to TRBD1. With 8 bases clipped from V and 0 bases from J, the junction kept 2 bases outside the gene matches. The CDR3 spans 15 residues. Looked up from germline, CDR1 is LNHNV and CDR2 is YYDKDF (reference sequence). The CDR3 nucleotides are TGTGCCACCGGGGGACAGGGCTCTGGGGCCAACGTCCTGACTTTC. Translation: CATGGQGSGANVLTF.

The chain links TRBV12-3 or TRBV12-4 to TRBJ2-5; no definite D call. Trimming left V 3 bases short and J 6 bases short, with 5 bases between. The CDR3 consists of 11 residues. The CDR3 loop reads CASSLRQTQYF. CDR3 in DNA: TGTGCCAGCAGTTTGCGGCAGACCCAGTACTTC.

CDR3 residues: CSARGQGARGYTF. Written as DNA, the CDR3 is TGCAGTGCTAGAGGTCAGGGGGCGCGGGGCTACACCTTC. V is TRBV20-1 and J is TRBJ1-2, with 8 nucleotides matching TRBD1. Germline CDR1 and CDR2: DFQATT and SNEGSKA (reference sequence). Trimming removed 1 base from V and 8 bases from J; junction bases left unmatched: 6. This CDR3 is 13 amino acids long.

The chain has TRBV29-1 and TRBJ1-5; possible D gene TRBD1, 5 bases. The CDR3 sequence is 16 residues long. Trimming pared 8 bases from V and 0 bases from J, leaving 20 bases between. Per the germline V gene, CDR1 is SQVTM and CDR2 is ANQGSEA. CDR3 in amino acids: CSSNPGARSSNQPQHF. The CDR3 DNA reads TGCAGCTCGAACCCCGGGGCAAGAAGTAGCAATCAGCCCCAGCATTTT.

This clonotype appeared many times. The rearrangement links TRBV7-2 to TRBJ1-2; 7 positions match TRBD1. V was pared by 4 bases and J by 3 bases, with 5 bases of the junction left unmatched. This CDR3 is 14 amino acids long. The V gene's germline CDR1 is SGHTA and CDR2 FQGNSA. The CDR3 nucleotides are TGTGCCAGCAGCTCGACCACAGGGGACTATGGCTACACCTTC. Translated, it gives CASSSTTGDYGYTF. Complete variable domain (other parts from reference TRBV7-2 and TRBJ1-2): GAGVSQSPSNKVTEKGKDVELRCDPISGHTALYWYRQSLGQGLEFLIYFQGNSAPDKSGLPSDRFSAERTGGSVSTLTIQRTQQEDSAVYLCASSSTTGDYGYTFGSGTRLTVV.

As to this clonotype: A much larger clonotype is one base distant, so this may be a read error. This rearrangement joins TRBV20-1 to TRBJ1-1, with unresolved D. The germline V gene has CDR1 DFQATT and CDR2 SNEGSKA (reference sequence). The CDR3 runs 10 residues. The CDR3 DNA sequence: TGCAGTGCCCCCGCCACTGAAGCTTCCTTT. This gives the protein CSAPATEASF.

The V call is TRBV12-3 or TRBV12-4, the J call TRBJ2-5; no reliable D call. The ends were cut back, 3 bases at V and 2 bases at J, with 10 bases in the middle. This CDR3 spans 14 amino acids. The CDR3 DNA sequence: TGTGCCAGCAGTTTTACCGGGCAACAAGAGACCCAGTACTTC. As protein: CASSFTGQQETQYF.

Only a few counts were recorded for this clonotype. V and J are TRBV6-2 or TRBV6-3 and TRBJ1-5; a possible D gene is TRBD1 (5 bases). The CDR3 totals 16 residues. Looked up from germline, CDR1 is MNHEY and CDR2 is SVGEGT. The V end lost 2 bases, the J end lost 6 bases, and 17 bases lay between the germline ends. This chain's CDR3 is CASSYIGDSKIQPQHF. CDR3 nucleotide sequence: TGTGCCAGCAGTTACATAGGTGACAGCAAGATTCAGCCCCAGCATTTT.

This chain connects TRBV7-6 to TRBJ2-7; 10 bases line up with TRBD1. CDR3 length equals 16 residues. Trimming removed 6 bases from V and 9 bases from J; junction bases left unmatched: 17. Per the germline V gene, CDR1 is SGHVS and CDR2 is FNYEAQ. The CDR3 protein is CASSFVWGQGNLGQYF. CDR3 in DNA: TGTGCCAGCAGTTTCGTTTGGGGACAGGGGAATCTCGGGCAGTACTTC.